This is a list of T cell receptor beta chains from one sample in a study of shared clonotypes between healthy human individuals. Repertoires were generated with immunoSEQ multiplex PCR, while TCRdb's copy carries only in-frame clones and drops some. This sample yields roughly 2.2 million clones, of which 92% are seen a single time; 0.37% belongs to the top ten. Sample: naive CD4+ T cells from PBMCs. These receptor sequences come from a man aged 18 to 29 in good health. Some clones in this sample may be carry-over from other donors' samples. Both conserved end residues are part of each CDR3. Fields, in order: D gene, clone size, J gene, V gene, CDR3 protein, CDR3 DNA. D genes are given only for firm matches. A row's size may be missing; if present it is once, few, many or a size class.

d_call: NA
clone_size: few
j_call: TRBJ1-1
v_call: TRBV4-2
cdr3_aa: CASSRTTGSNTEAFF
cdr3_nt: TGTGCCAGCAGCCGGACGACAGGCTCGAACACTGAAGCTTTCTTT

d_call: NA
clone_size: NA
j_call: TRBJ1-5
v_call: TRBV30
cdr3_aa: CAWSPPSQRSQPQHF
cdr3_nt: TGTGCCTGGAGCCCCCCCTCCCAGAGAAGTCAGCCCCAGCATTTT

d_call: NA
clone_size: NA
j_call: TRBJ1-2
v_call: TRBV28
cdr3_aa: CASSLVANYGYTF
cdr3_nt: TGTGCCAGCAGCCTAGTGGCTAACTATGGCTACACCTTC

d_call: NA
clone_size: NA
j_call: TRBJ1-3
v_call: TRBV7-2
cdr3_aa: CASSLGAAYSGNTIYF
cdr3_nt: TGTGCCAGCAGCTTAGGAGCAGCTTACTCTGGAAACACCATATATTTT

d_call: NA
clone_size: NA
j_call: TRBJ1-5
v_call: TRBV2
cdr3_aa: CASSGETPSNQPQHF
cdr3_nt: TGTGCCAGCAGTGGCGAGACACCTAGCAATCAGCCCCAGCATTTT

d_call: NA
clone_size: NA
j_call: TRBJ1-2
v_call: TRBV11-2
cdr3_aa: CASSLRRLGGYTF
cdr3_nt: TGTGCCAGCAGCTTACGTCGCCTGGGGGGCTACACCTTC

d_call: TRBD1
clone_size: NA
j_call: TRBJ2-1
v_call: TRBV7-2
cdr3_aa: CASSLDRGQDEQFF
cdr3_nt: TGTGCCAGCAGCCTAGACAGGGGGCAGGATGAGCAGTTCTTC

d_call: NA
clone_size: NA
j_call: TRBJ1-3
v_call: TRBV7-9
cdr3_aa: CASSRPSGNTIYF
cdr3_nt: TGTGCCAGCAGCCGACCCTCTGGAAACACCATATATTTT

d_call: NA
clone_size: NA
j_call: TRBJ2-2
v_call: TRBV7-3
cdr3_aa: CASSFRNTGELFF
cdr3_nt: TGTGCCAGCAGCTTCAGGAACACCGGGGAGCTGTTTTTT

d_call: NA
clone_size: NA
j_call: TRBJ1-2
v_call: TRBV10-3
cdr3_aa: CAISQPEGGGAGYTF
cdr3_nt: TGTGCCATCAGCCAGCCGGAGGGTGGGGGGGCTGGCTACACCTTC

d_call: TRBD1
clone_size: few
j_call: TRBJ1-1
v_call: TRBV6-1
cdr3_aa: CASSWDRGYGTEAFF
cdr3_nt: TGTGCCAGCAGTTGGGACAGGGGGTATGGGACTGAAGCTTTCTTT

d_call: NA
clone_size: NA
j_call: TRBJ2-2
v_call: TRBV5-1
cdr3_aa: CASSPGTRDTGELFF
cdr3_nt: TGCGCCAGCAGCCCGGGGACCCGGGACACCGGGGAGCTGTTTTTT

d_call: NA
clone_size: NA
j_call: TRBJ1-3
v_call: TRBV4-3
cdr3_aa: CASSQDLLDSHSGNTIYF
cdr3_nt: TGCGCCAGCAGCCAAGATCTGTTGGACAGCCATTCTGGAAACACCATATATTTT

d_call: TRBD1
clone_size: NA
j_call: TRBJ1-1
v_call: TRBV6-5
cdr3_aa: CASRWVQGAHTEAFF
cdr3_nt: TGTGCCAGCAGGTGGGTCCAGGGGGCTCACACTGAAGCTTTCTTT

d_call: TRBD2
clone_size: NA
j_call: TRBJ2-4
v_call: TRBV13
cdr3_aa: CASSPSPGGKGIQYF
cdr3_nt: TGTGCCAGCAGCCCCTCCCCGGGGGGGAAGGGCATTCAGTACTTC

d_call: NA
clone_size: NA
j_call: TRBJ2-7
v_call: TRBV28
cdr3_aa: CASSELRSYEQYF
cdr3_nt: TGTGCCAGCAGTGAACTTAGATCCTACGAGCAGTACTTC

d_call: NA
clone_size: NA
j_call: TRBJ2-5
v_call: TRBV6-5
cdr3_aa: CASSLSLALQETQYF
cdr3_nt: TGTGCCAGCAGCCTCTCGTTAGCCCTCCAAGAGACCCAGTACTTC

d_call: TRBD2
clone_size: NA
j_call: TRBJ2-3
v_call: TRBV7-2
cdr3_aa: CASSWEGGRGGDTQYF
cdr3_nt: TGTGCCAGCAGCTGGGAAGGCGGGAGGGGTGGAGATACGCAGTATTTT

d_call: NA
clone_size: NA
j_call: TRBJ2-7
v_call: TRBV10-3
cdr3_aa: CAISEGRSYEQYF
cdr3_nt: TGTGCCATCAGTGAAGGTCGCAGCTACGAGCAGTACTTC

d_call: NA
clone_size: once
j_call: TRBJ1-4
v_call: TRBV5-1
cdr3_aa: CASSLRLGNNEKLFF
cdr3_nt: TGCGCCAGCAGCTTGCGTTTAGGGAATAATGAAAAACTGTTTTTT

d_call: NA
clone_size: NA
j_call: TRBJ2-3
v_call: TRBV30
cdr3_aa: CAWGNTDTQYF
cdr3_nt: TGTGCCTGGGGGAACACAGATACGCAGTATTTT

d_call: NA
clone_size: NA
j_call: TRBJ1-5
v_call: TRBV12-5
cdr3_aa: CASGKGGFNQPQHF
cdr3_nt: TGTGCTAGTGGCAAGGGGGGATTCAATCAGCCCCAGCATTTT

d_call: TRBD2
clone_size: NA
j_call: TRBJ2-7
v_call: TRBV5-6
cdr3_aa: CASSLGKRGPPYEQYF
cdr3_nt: TGTGCCAGCAGCTTGGGGAAGCGGGGACCTCCCTACGAGCAGTACTTC

d_call: TRBD1
clone_size: NA
j_call: TRBJ1-4
v_call: TRBV2
cdr3_aa: CASSSTGDNEKLFF
cdr3_nt: TGTGCCAGCAGTTCGACAGGGGATAATGAAAAACTGTTTTTT

d_call: NA
clone_size: NA
j_call: TRBJ2-1
v_call: TRBV15
cdr3_aa: CATSNPEASDNEQFF
cdr3_nt: TGTGCCACCAGCAACCCTGAGGCTAGCGACAATGAGCAGTTCTTC

d_call: TRBD1
clone_size: NA
j_call: TRBJ1-3
v_call: TRBV7-8
cdr3_aa: CASGEQGGNTIYF
cdr3_nt: TGTGCCAGCGGAGAACAGGGGGGAAACACCATATATTTT